The subject of this entry is one T cell receptor beta chain. Treatment defined: roughly 20 received Ad26.COV2.S at low or high dose, single or two shots; roughly five received placebo; per-sample allocation not given. The samples date from day 63 after the first vaccine or placebo injection. Produced via immunoSEQ multiplex PCR; TCRdb's table is partial and in-frame only. The table shows approximately 360,000 clones, with 83% occurring only once. Germline CDR1 and CDR2: GTSNPN and SVGIG (reference sequence). The CDR3 has 14 amino acids. The V and J ends lost 2 bases and 4 bases respectively, with 14 bases between them. The data derive from a study of Ad26.COV2.S vaccination and SARS-CoV-2 variants.

This specimen consisted of peripheral blood, obtained in a trial of Ad26.COV2.S vaccine versus placebo. The sequence was obtained from a person aged 18-60 years who received the Ad26.COV2.S COVID-19 vaccine or a placebo. The gene calls are TRBV30 and TRBJ1-2, with unresolved D. In nucleotides, the CDR3 is TGTGCCTGGAGTTCATCACGGATTCTCTATGGCTACACCTTC. This sequence encodes CAWSSSRILYGYTF.